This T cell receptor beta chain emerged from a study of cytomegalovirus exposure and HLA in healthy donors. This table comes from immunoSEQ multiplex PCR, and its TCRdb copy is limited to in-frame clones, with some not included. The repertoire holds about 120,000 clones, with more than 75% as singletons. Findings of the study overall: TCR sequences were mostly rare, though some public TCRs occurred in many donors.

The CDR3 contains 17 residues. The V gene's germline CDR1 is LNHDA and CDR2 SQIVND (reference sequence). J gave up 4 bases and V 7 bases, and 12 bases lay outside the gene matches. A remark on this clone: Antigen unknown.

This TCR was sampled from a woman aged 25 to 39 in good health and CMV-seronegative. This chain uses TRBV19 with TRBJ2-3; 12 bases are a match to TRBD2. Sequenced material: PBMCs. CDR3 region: CASKQRLAGVLADTQYF. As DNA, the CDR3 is TGTGCCAGTAAACAGAGACTAGCGGGGGTGTTGGCAGATACGCAGTATTTT.